A selection of T cell receptor beta chains follows, all from one sample in a study of identical twins. MiXCR, applied by TCRdb to the 5' RACE reads, yields one record per CDR3 protein. The sample has 1.5 million to 2 million distinct CDR3 sequences, around 29% seen once; the top ten hold about 0.27%. The sample comprised cord blood. The receptors come from a newborn girl in good health. The conserved cysteine and the conserved F or W are not part of the CDR3 here. Only part of the rows carry a size: once, few, many, or a class if the clone is expanded.

TRBV24-1	many	TRBJ2-3	ATSDFLVDTQY
TRBV5-1	.	TRBJ1-2	ASSSTDRLYT
TRBV29-1	many	TRBJ1-2	SVGQGANYGYT
TRBV4-1	.	TRBJ1-6	ASSQWRQGSPLH
TRBV29-1	.	TRBJ1-5	SAGARNQPQH
TRBV7-2	many	TRBJ2-5	ASSLLSETQY
TRBV7-9	.	TRBJ1-1	ASSLVVYSRGPNTEAF
TRBV10-2	.	TRBJ1-1	ASSESEGNTEAF
TRBV20-1	.	TRBJ1-2	SAAAASKSGYT
TRBV2	.	TRBJ2-1	ASSEDDIRYNEQF
TRBV7-6	many	TRBJ2-7	ASSLFPVSRSSYEQY
TRBV25-1	.	TRBJ2-3	ASSGSARGTDTQY
TRBV5-6	few	TRBJ2-1	ASSHSHRDRTLGTSGSNEQF
TRBV29-1	many	TRBJ1-2	SVGVNRGGYT
TRBV5-5	few	TRBJ1-4	ASSLFGDANEKLF
TRBV3-1	.	TRBJ2-1	ASSPHSGGAYNEQF
TRBV5-1	.	TRBJ1-1	ASSLAGQYTEAF
TRBV10-3	few	TRBJ1-4	AISDRGQEKLF
TRBV11-2	few	TRBJ2-3	ASSYRKRTTDTQY
TRBV5-1	.	TRBJ2-1	ASSLRGLAGGSSYNEQF
TRBV29-1	.	TRBJ2-7	SVEESGYEQY
TRBV12-3/TRBV12-4	few	TRBJ2-1	ASSSSIAGTYEQF
TRBV20-1	.	TRBJ2-3	SAGRTLTDTQY
TRBV15	few	TRBJ1-2	ATSIIPRRDRKGYT
TRBV7-9	.	TRBJ1-2	ASSFGSLKGGYT
TRBV20-1	few	TRBJ2-7	SAAPTSGRNDEQY
TRBV12-3/TRBV12-4	once	TRBJ1-3	ASRPTGSGNTIY
TRBV6-1	many	TRBJ1-2	ASSERSTLNYGYT
TRBV3-1	many	TRBJ2-3	ASSQERTSADTQY
TRBV4-2	few	TRBJ2-1	ASSPTVAGGLYNEQF
TRBV6-1	.	TRBJ2-5	ASSVDRGFRETQY
TRBV2	few	TRBJ2-7	ASRWTSVVEQY
TRBV3-1	few	TRBJ1-1	ASSQEQANTEAF
TRBV29-1	few	TRBJ2-1	SVKEWASGSFYNEQF
TRBV2	.	TRBJ1-5	ASSEEQVDQPQH
TRBV24-1	once	TRBJ2-1	ATSDPGQAEQF
TRBV20-1	.	TRBJ2-2	SASDTNAGELF
TRBV20-1	.	TRBJ1-1	SASRQGRGDTEAF
TRBV21-1	few	TRBJ1-4	ASRKEGRGNEKLF
TRBV15	few	TRBJ2-1	ATSRDLSTRYRHEQF
TRBV6-5	.	.	ASSRRWDRSEQY
TRBV7-9	.	TRBJ1-1	ASSQGLRNTEAF
TRBV24-1	.	TRBJ1-5	ATSATTGGNNQPQH
TRBV10-3	.	.	AISASGGAVSYNEQY
TRBV7-6	.	TRBJ2-1	ASSPSLSAYNEQF
TRBV28	.	TRBJ2-7	AGSFPSPGGEQY